The entry below gives a single T cell receptor beta chain sequence along with its context. This entry belongs to a study of blood T cells in healthy people across ages. A second PCR, run for roughly 6 to 11 cycles, used a sample-barcoded 5' primer plus a J-beta primer mix. TCRdb ran MiXCR on the 5' RACE reads and lists one entry per CDR3 protein. The sample shows around 1.1 million distinct CDR3 sequences, approximately 38% of them seen only once. Germline assignment: CDR1 MNHEY and CDR2 SVGEGT. The CDR3 spans 13 residues. Trimming removed 2 bases from V and 7 bases from J, with 11 bases in between. The sequence was collected from a man aged 18 to 29 in good health. The V and J genes are TRBV6-2 or TRBV6-3 and TRBJ1-2, with D uncertain. Sequencing was performed on blood. CDR3 bases: TGTGCCAGCAGTTACCGAGGGTTCTCTGGCTACACCTTC. This gives the protein CASSYRGFSGYTF.